A single T cell receptor beta chain is shown here with its context. Its antigen is undetermined. The sample originates from a study of OX40 agonist ivuxolimab in advanced cancers. In the study overall: Ivuxolimab, which is an agonistic anti-OX40 (CD134) antibody, was administered to the patients. At 65% to 85% male, the cohort had a mean age of 60 years, ranging from about 20 to 80.

Using immunoSEQ multiplex PCR, the repertoire was profiled, and TCRdb retains in-frame clones only, with some absent. The top ten clones hold roughly 6% of a sample with 70,000 or so clones, 85% to 90% of them seen once. Study-wide results and limits: Clonal expansion in partial responders at 0.1-3.0 mg/kg ranked among the lowest.

CDR3 length: 14 residues. V was clipped by 5 bases and J by 2 bases, with 13 bases between them. Germline V CDR1 and CDR2: MNHEY, SVGAGI. Exclusion of a patient followed from autoimmune disease history or systemic immunosuppression. The material sequenced was CD4+ or CD8+ T cells sorted from blood, taken in a trial of the OX40 agonist ivuxolimab. This sequence joins TRBV6-5 and TRBJ2-7; D may be TRBD1 (5 bases). This receptor was obtained from an adult with an advanced solid tumor such as melanoma, head and neck, liver or kidney cancer. This CDR3 reads CASSPYSTAYEQYF. The CDR3 bases are TGTGCCAGCAGTCCTTACTCGACAGCCTACGAGCAGTACTTC.